These T cell receptor beta chains were read from a single sample in a study of T cell responses to AZD1222 COVID-19 vaccine. TCRdb keeps only in-frame clones here, not all; method: immunoSEQ multiplex PCR. The table has roughly 120,000 clones, about 90% seen once. This specimen was peripheral blood, taken on day 0 of AZD1222 vaccination. The receptors were sampled from an adult in good health. Each CDR3 is given without its conserved first and last residue. Fields, in order: V gene, J gene, CDR3 protein.

>TRBV6-2/TRBV6-3|TRBJ1-2
ASSTPYGYT
>TRBV6-5|TRBJ1-4
ASSAGTGPNEKLF
>TRBV6-5|TRBJ1-6
ASRVSSYNSPLH
>TRBV12-3/TRBV12-4|TRBJ1-2
ASSPGQNYGYT
>TRBV28|TRBJ2-7
ASSLSRVYEQY
>TRBV2|TRBJ2-7
ASSEPRSYEQY
>TRBV5-8|TRBJ1-5
ASSLWRGDNQPQH
>TRBV5-1|TRBJ2-7
ASSRTTGLGIEQY
>TRBV7-8|TRBJ1-5
ASSLSRDRGDQPQH
>TRBV12-3/TRBV12-4|TRBJ2-3
ASSYSRDTQY
>TRBV28|TRBJ2-3
ASSLAGGPLDTQY
>TRBV25-1|TRBJ2-1
ASSEWRTSGSNEQF
>TRBV5-8|TRBJ1-1
ASSARTGTEAF
>TRBV6-5|TRBJ2-4
ASSYGYKNIQY
>TRBV7-3|TRBJ1-1
ATVQVTEAF
>TRBV28|TRBJ1-5
ASSVGLGGNQPQH
>TRBV11-2|TRBJ1-3
ASSLVPGTAGNTIY
>TRBV2|TRBJ2-1
ASSDSGRASINEQF
>TRBV18|TRBJ2-7
ASSPGTPGLHEQY
>TRBV12-3/TRBV12-4|TRBJ2-1
ASSRYNEQF
>TRBV7-2|TRBJ2-7
ASSPSKGPGLEQY
>TRBV24-1|TRBJ1-2
ATSLREGGRYGYT
>TRBV28|TRBJ1-4
ASSPAGAPVGEKLF
>TRBV7-3|TRBJ2-1
ASSLIGGRGGRIYNEQF
>TRBV11-2|TRBJ2-3
ASSLRRTGEADTQY
>TRBV30|TRBJ2-5
AWSTHLAGGPLVLQETQY
>TRBV2|TRBJ1-2
ASSYAENYGYT